This T cell receptor beta chain is drawn from a study of cytomegalovirus exposure and HLA in healthy donors. At the level of the study: A subsequent analysis reported that the approximately 120 validation repertoires were produced on the same platform that had also been used for the approximately 700 first-cohort repertoires.

The study drew the donors from its roughly 120-subject validation cohort, separate from the roughly 710-subject first cohort. Concerning this clone: Its antigen is not known.

Trimming pared 6 bases from V and 5 bases from J, leaving 10 bases between. CDR1 is DFQATT, CDR2 SNEGSKA, per germline (reference sequence). The CDR3 loop spans 11 amino acids. Study results and caveats: Researchers reported that a few CMV-associated chains were confirmed in vitro as CMV antigen-specific. Rarity marked most TCR sequences, yet some public TCRs occurred in many donors.

The assay was immunoSEQ multiplex PCR, and TCRdb's table has in-frame clones only and misses some. The sample contains fewer than 120,000 clones, roughly 90% of which appear only once. The TCR sequence derives from a woman in her twenties or thirties in good health and CMV-seropositive. J is TRBJ2-5 and V is TRBV20-1; D is perhaps TRBD2 (6 bases). The sample taken for sequencing was PBMCs. CDR3 residues: CSAAGRETQYF. DNA for the CDR3: TGCAGTGCCGCGGGGAGGGAGACCCAGTACTTC.